These 20 T cell receptor beta chains share one sample of origin, sequenced in a study of cytomegalovirus exposure and HLA in healthy donors. The study ran its PCR with 60 Vbeta and 13 Jbeta primers. TCRdb keeps only in-frame clones here, not all; method: immunoSEQ multiplex PCR. This table has over 100,000 clones, roughly 78% appearing once. The specimen was PBMCs. The source is a man between 50 and 59 years old in good health and CMV-seropositive.

The chain combines TRBV9 with TRBJ2-3, with a weak D call TRBD2 (6 bases). The length of the CDR3 is 16 residues. Germline V CDR1 and CDR2: SGDLS, YYNGEE. Trimming removed 0 bases at V and 0 bases at J, with 11 bases between. Here the CDR3 DNA reads TGTGCCAGCAGCGTAGCTCAAGGGACTAGCACAGATACGCAGTATTTT. This gives the protein CASSVAQGTSTDTQYF.

This chain joins TRBV6-5 and TRBJ2-7; 8 nucleotides align to TRBD1. Germline CDR1 and CDR2: MNHEY and SVGAGI. J lost 3 bases, V lost 0 bases, and 4 bases had no gene match. The CDR3 is 15 amino acids. The CDR3 DNA is TGTGCCAGCAGTTACTCTTCCAGGGGGCTCTACGAGCAGTACTTC. This encodes CASSYSSRGLYEQYF.

CDR3 in amino acids: CASSSVDSLNGYTF. The DNA for the CDR3 is TGCGCCAGCAGCTCGGTGGACAGTCTAAATGGCTACACCTTC. The chain joins TRBV5-1 to TRBJ1-2; a possible D gene is TRBD1 (6 bases). The CDR3 extends over 14 amino acids. CDR1 SGHRS and CDR2 YFSETQ come from the germline V gene. V was clipped by 3 bases and J by 6 bases, with 15 bases between them.

The chain uses TRBV7-9 and TRBJ1-1; D gene unclear. The CDR3 length is 15 residues. The V end was cut by 4 bases, the J end by 0 bases, with 12 bases between. The V gene's germline CDR1 is SEHNR and CDR2 FQNEAQ (reference sequence). CDR3 in amino acids: CASSSPTRLNTEAFF. The DNA of the CDR3 is TGTGCCAGCAGCTCACCGACCAGGCTGAACACTGAAGCTTTCTTT.

V usage is TRBV9 and J usage is TRBJ2-1; 8 nucleotides line up with TRBD1. From germline, CDR1 is SGDLS and CDR2 YYNGEE. J was trimmed by 3 bases and V by 7 bases; bases with no gene match: 12. The CDR3 spans 16 residues. The CDR3 sequence: CASSLDGTGLYNEQFF. The DNA for the CDR3 is TGTGCCAGCTCACTAGACGGGACAGGCCTCTACAATGAGCAGTTCTTC.

The chain combines TRBV9 with TRBJ2-3; 7 nucleotides agree with TRBD2. Germline loops: CDR1 SGDLS, CDR2 YYNGEE. This CDR3 has 17 amino acids. With V trimmed by 3 bases and J by 0 bases, 10 bases remained unmatched. CDR3 coding DNA: TGTGCCAGCAGCGGTCGGGGAGGGCCGGTTAGCACAGATACGCAGTATTTT. Its translation is CASSGRGGPVSTDTQYF. Looking up the rest from reference TRBV9 and TRBJ2-3 gives the full variable domain: DSGVTQTPKHLITATGQRVTLRCSPRSGDLSVYWYQQSLDQGLQFLIQYYNGEERAKGNILERFSAQQFPDLHSELNLSSLELGDSALYFCASSGRGGPVSTDTQYFGPGTRLTVL.

On this clone itself: The CDR3 ends on some other residue instead of the conserved phenylalanine or tryptophan, so this is likely a read error. The DNA is left out, because the CDR3 cannot be placed on it with certainty; the CDR3 is given as TCRdb lists it. The V and J genes are TRBV20-1 and TRBJ1-1; TRBD1, as called in the table, went unchecked against the DNA. The V gene's germline CDR1 is DFQATT and CDR2 SNEGSKA (reference sequence). The CDR3 totals 11 residues, both ends included. CDR3 protein: CSATLTGPPLL.

The chain recombines TRBV10-2 with TRBJ1-1; D gene ambiguous. Germline loops: CDR1 WSHSY, CDR2 SAAADI. With 4 bases removed from V and 1 base from J, the gap between germline ends came to 4 bases. The CDR3 contains 12 residues. The CDR3 bases are TGCGCCAGCAGTGGGCAGAACACTGAAGCTTTCTTT. Its protein is CASSGQNTEAFF.

The chain uses TRBV2 and TRBJ1-1; possible D gene TRBD1, 5 bases. Trimming stripped 6 bases from V and 1 base from J, with 12 bases between. The CDR3 is 14 amino acids. CDR1 and CDR2 from the germline V gene are SNHLY and FYNNEI. Written as DNA, the CDR3 is TGTGCCAGCAGCCTTTTAGGGGCGAACACTGAAGCTTTCTTT. Translated: CASSLLGANTEAFF.

In this sample, this clone turned up a few times. The V and J genes are TRBV6-1 and TRBJ1-6; no reliable D call. V was clipped by 8 bases and J by 8 bases, with 7 bases between them. CDR1 and CDR2 (germline): MNHNS, SASEGT. The CDR3 spans 11 residues. CDR3 DNA sequence: TGTGCCAGCCACAGCTATTCACCCCTCCACTTT. This translates into CASHSYSPLHF.

Note on this clone: Other DNA sequences in this sample translate to the same CDR3. The J gene is TRBJ2-7, the V gene TRBV2; 7 nucleotides match TRBD1. After removal of 6 bases from V and 0 bases from J, the junction contained 5 bases not matched to a gene. The germline V gene encodes CDR1 SNHLY and CDR2 FYNNEI. The CDR3 sequence is 14 residues long. The CDR3 nucleotides are TGTGCCAGCAGAGGGACAGTCTCCTCCTACGAGCAGTACTTC. It is translated as CASRGTVSSYEQYF.

The V and J genes are TRBV7-5 and TRBJ2-7; the table's D gene call, TRBD1, was not cross checked with the DNA. TRBV7-5 has pseudogene status. The CDR3 runs 14 residues. In nucleotides, the CDR3 is TGTGTCAGAAGCTTCGTCGCCAGCTCCTACGAGCAGTACTTC. It yields the protein CVRSFVASSYEQYF.

The chain is built from TRBV5-6 and TRBJ2-5; 9 bases fit TRBD1. V was clipped by 5 bases and J by 1 base; unmatched bases: 6. The CDR3 consists of 15 residues. CDR1 and CDR2 from the germline V gene are SGHDT and YYEEEE. The CDR3 is CASRSETGGQETQYF. As DNA, the CDR3 is TGTGCCAGCAGGAGTGAGACAGGGGGCCAAGAGACCCAGTACTTC.

The chain joins TRBV7-2 to TRBJ2-7, with D possibly TRBD1 on 6 matching bases. V lost 3 bases and J 0 bases, leaving 9 bases between the germline ends. Germline V gene data show CDR1 as SGHTA and CDR2 as FQGNSA. The length of the CDR3 is 14 residues. The DNA of the CDR3 is TGTGCCAGCAGCTTCGACAGGAGCTCCTACGAGCAGTACTTC. Translated, it gives CASSFDRSSYEQYF.

The chain combines TRBV11-3 with TRBJ2-1, with 10 bases lining up with TRBD1. The CDR3 spans 16 residues. After removal of 6 bases from V and 5 bases from J, the junction contained 10 bases not matched to a gene. The germline gives CDR1 SGHNT, CDR2 YENEEA. The chain's CDR3 is CASSPPLGQGNNEQFF. CDR3 coding DNA: TGTGCCAGCAGTCCGCCGCTGGGACAGGGGAACAATGAGCAGTTCTTC.

The genes are TRBV28 and TRBJ1-1, with D possibly TRBD1 on 5 matching bases. CDR3 length equals 15 residues. Germline assignment: CDR1 MDHEN and CDR2 SYDVKM. V lost 2 bases to trimming and J lost 2 bases, with 12 bases between them. Here the CDR3 DNA reads TGTGCCAGCAGTTTAAGGGGCCTGGGAAACACTGAAGCTTTCTTT. It yields the protein CASSLRGLGNTEAFF. Full variable domain (rest looked up from reference TRBV28 and TRBJ1-1): DVKVTQSSRYLVKRTGEKVFLECVQDMDHENMFWYRQDPGLGLRLIYFSYDVKMKEKGDIPEGYSVSREKKERFSLILESASTNQTSMYLCASSLRGLGNTEAFFGQGTRLTVV.

The chain joins TRBV7-2 to TRBJ2-1; 9 bases align to TRBD2. The CDR3 totals 12 residues. CDR1 is SGHTA, CDR2 FQGNSA, per germline. After removal of 6 bases from V and 9 bases from J, the junction contained 3 bases not matched to a gene. Here the CDR3 reads CASSVAGVEQFF. CDR3 bases: TGTGCCAGCAGTGTAGCGGGGGTTGAGCAGTTCTTC.

V usage is TRBV7-2 and J usage is TRBJ1-1, with 8 bases identical to TRBD1. V lost 4 bases and J lost 0; bases outside the gene matches: 10. Germline CDR1 and CDR2: SGHTA and FQGNSA. The CDR3 extends over 17 amino acids. CDR3 sequence (DNA): TGTGCCAGCAGCTGGGAGGACAGGGACTATATGAACACTGAAGCTTTCTTT. Protein product: CASSWEDRDYMNTEAFF.

The chain employs TRBV7-9 and TRBJ1-2; tentatively, D is TRBD1 (6 bases). This CDR3 has 14 amino acids. V was cut by 5 bases and J by 4 bases, with 14 bases left in between. Germline V gene data show CDR1 as SEHNR and CDR2 as FQNEAQ (reference sequence). For the CDR3, the DNA is TGTGCCAGCAGCACCGGGACACCTCCCTATGGCTACACCTTC. This sequence encodes CASSTGTPPYGYTF.

The rearrangement joins TRBV19 to TRBJ2-2; D is ambiguous. The germline V gene has CDR1 LNHDA and CDR2 SQIVND (reference sequence). CDR3 size: 16 residues. Trimming took off 0 bases at V and 3 bases at J, with 11 bases between the two ends. CDR3 coding DNA: TGTGCCAGTAGTATAGATGGCGGCAGCTACACCGGGGAGCTGTTTTTT. Translation gives CASSIDGGSYTGELFF. Full variable domain (missing parts from reference TRBV19 and TRBJ2-2): DGGITQSPKYLFRKEGQNVTLSCEQNLNHDAMYWYRQDPGQGLRLIYYSQIVNDFQKGDIAEGYSVSREKKESFPLTVTSAQKNPTAFYLCASSIDGGSYTGELFFGEGSRLTVL.